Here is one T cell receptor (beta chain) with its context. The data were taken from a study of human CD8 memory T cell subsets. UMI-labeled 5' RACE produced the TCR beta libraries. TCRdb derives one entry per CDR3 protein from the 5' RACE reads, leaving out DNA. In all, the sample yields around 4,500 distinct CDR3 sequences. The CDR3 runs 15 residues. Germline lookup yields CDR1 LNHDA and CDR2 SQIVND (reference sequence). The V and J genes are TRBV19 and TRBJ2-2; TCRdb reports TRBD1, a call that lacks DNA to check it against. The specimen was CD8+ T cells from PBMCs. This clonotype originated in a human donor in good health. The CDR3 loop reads CASSIVRGSTGELFF.